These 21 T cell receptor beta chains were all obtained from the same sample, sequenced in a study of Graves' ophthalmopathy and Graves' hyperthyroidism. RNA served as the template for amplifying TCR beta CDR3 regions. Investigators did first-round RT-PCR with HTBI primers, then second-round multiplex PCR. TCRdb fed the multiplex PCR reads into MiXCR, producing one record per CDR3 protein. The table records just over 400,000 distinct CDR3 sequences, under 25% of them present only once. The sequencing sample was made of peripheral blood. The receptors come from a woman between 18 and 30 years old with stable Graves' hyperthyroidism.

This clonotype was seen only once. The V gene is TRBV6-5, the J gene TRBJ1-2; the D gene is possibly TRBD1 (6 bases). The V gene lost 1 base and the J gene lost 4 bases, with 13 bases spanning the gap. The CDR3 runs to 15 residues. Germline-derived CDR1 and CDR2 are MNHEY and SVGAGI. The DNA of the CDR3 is TGTGCCAGCAGTTACTTTCCGGGACACCTCTATGGCTACACCTTC. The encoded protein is CASSYFPGHLYGYTF.

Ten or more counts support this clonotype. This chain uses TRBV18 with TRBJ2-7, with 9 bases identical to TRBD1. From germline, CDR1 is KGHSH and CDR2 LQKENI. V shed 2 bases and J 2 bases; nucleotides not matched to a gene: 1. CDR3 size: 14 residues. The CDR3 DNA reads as TGTGCCAGCTCACCAGGGACAGGGACCTACGAGCAGTACTTC. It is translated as CASSPGTGTYEQYF.

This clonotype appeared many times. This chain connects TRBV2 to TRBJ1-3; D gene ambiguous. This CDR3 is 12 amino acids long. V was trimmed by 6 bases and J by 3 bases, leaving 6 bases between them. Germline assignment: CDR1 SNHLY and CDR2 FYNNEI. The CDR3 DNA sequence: TGTGCCAGCAGAGACAATGGAAACACCATATATTTT. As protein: CASRDNGNTIYF.

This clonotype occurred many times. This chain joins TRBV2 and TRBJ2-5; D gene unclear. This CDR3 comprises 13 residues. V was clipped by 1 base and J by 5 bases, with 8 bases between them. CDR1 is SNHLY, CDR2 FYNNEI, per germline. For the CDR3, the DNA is TGTGCCAGCAGTGAAGACCTGTTGGAGACCCAGTACTTC. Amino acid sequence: CASSEDLLETQYF.

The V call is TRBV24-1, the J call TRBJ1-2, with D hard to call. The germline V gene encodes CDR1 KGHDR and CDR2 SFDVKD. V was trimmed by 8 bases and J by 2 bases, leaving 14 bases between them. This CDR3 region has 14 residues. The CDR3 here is CATTPSTGNYGYTF. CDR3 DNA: TGTGCCACCACTCCCTCTACGGGAAACTATGGCTACACCTTC.

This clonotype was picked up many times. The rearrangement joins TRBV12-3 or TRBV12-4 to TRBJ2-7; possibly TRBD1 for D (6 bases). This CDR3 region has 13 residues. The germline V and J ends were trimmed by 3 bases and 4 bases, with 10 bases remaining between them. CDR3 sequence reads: CASSFGGRYEQYF. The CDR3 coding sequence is TGTGCCAGCAGTTTTGGGGGCCGATACGAGCAGTACTTC.

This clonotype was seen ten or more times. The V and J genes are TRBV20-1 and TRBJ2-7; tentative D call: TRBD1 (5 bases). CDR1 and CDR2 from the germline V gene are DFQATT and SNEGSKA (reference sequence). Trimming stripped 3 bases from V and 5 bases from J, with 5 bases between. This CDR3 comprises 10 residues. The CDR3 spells CSASRDEQYF. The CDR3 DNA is TGCAGTGCTAGCAGGGACGAGCAGTACTTC.

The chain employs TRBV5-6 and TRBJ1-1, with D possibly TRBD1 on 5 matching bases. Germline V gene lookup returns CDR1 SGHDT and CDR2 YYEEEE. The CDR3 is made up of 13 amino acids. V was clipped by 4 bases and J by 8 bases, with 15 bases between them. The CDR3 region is CASSRVGTPEAFF. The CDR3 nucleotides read TGTGCCAGCAGCCGGGTCGGGACTCCCGAAGCTTTCTTT.

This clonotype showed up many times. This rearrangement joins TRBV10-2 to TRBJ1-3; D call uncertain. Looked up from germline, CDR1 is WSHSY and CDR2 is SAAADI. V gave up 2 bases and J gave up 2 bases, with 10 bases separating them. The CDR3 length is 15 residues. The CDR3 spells CASSERSGPGNTIYF. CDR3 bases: TGCGCCAGCAGTGAGCGGAGCGGTCCTGGAAACACCATATATTTT.

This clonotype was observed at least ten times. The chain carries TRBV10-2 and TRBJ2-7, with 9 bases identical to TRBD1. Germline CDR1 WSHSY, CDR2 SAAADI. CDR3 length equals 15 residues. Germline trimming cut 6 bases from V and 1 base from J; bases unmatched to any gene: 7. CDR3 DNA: TGCGCCAGCAGGGAAACAGGGGGCATATCCTACGAGCAGTACTTC. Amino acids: CASRETGGISYEQYF.

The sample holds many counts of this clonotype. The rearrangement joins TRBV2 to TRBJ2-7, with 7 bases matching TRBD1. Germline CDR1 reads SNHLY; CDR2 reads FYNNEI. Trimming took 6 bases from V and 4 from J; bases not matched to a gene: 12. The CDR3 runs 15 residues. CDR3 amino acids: CASSESRQGPYEQYF. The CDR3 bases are TGTGCCAGCAGCGAATCCAGACAGGGCCCTTACGAGCAGTACTTC.

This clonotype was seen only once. This chain's CDR3 is CAWRQGQETQYF. The CDR3, as DNA: TGTGCCTGGAGACAGGGCCAAGAGACCCAGTACTTC. The rearrangement joins TRBV30 to TRBJ2-5; D possibly corresponds to TRBD1 (6 bases). The germline V and J ends were trimmed by 3 bases and 1 base, with 6 bases remaining between them. From germline, CDR1 is GTSNPN and CDR2 SVGIG (reference sequence). This CDR3 region has 12 residues.

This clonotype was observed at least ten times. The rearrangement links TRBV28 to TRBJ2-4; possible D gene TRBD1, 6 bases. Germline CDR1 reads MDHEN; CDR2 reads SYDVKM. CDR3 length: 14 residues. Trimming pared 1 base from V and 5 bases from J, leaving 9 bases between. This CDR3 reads CASSLYPGENIQYF. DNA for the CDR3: TGTGCCAGCAGTTTATACCCAGGGGAAAACATTCAGTACTTC.

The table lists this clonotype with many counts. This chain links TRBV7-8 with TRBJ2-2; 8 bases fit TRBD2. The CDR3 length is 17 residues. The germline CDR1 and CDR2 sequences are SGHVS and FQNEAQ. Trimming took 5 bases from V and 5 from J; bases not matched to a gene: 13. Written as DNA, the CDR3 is TGTGCCAGCAGCAACCTAGCGGGCCTTCTGGAAACCGGGGAGCTGTTTTTT. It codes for CASSNLAGLLETGELFF.

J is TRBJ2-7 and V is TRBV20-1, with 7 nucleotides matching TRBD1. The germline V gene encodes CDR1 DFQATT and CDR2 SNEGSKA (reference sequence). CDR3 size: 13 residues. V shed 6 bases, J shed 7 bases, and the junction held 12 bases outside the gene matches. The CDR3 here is CSAQDRSASEQYF. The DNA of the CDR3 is TGCAGTGCACAGGACAGGTCGGCGAGTGAGCAGTACTTC.

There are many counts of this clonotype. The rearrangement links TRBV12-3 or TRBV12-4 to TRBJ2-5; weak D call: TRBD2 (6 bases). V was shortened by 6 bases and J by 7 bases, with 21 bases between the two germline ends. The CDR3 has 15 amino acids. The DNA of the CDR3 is TGTGCCAGCAGCCCTCGACGGGGGTTCACGATGACCCAGTACTTC. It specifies CASSPRRGFTMTQYF.

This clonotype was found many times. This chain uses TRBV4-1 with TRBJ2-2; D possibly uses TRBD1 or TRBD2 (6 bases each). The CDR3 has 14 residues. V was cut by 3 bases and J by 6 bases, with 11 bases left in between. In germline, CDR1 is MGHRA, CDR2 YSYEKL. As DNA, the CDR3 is TGCGCCAGCAGCCAGGTGGGGGGCTCCGGGGAGCTGTTTTTT. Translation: CASSQVGGSGELFF.

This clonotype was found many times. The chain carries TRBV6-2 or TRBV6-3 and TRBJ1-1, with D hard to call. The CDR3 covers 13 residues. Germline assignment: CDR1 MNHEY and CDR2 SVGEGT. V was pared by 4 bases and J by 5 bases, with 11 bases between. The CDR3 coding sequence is TGTGCCAGCAGTTGGGTCGAGAGGACTGAAGCTTTCTTT. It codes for CASSWVERTEAFF.

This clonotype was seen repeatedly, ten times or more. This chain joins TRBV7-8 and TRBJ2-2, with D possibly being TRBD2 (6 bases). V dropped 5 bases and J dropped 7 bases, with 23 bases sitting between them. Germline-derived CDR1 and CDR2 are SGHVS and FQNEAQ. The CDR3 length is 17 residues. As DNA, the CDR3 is TGTGCCAGCAGCCCCCGAACCTTGCGGGGCCCCAACGGGGAGCTGTTTTTT. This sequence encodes CASSPRTLRGPNGELFF.

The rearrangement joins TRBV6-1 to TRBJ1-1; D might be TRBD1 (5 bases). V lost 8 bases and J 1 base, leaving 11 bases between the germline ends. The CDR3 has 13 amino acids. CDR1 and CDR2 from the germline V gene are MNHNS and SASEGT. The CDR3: CASLGAENTEAFF. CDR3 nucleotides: TGTGCCAGCCTCGGGGCAGAGAACACTGAAGCTTTCTTT.

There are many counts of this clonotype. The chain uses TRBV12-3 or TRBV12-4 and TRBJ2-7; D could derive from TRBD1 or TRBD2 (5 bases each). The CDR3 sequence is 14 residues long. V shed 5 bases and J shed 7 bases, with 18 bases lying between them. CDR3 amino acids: CASSPSGASHEQYF. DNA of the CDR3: TGTGCCAGCAGTCCCTCCGGGGCCTCACATGAGCAGTACTTC.